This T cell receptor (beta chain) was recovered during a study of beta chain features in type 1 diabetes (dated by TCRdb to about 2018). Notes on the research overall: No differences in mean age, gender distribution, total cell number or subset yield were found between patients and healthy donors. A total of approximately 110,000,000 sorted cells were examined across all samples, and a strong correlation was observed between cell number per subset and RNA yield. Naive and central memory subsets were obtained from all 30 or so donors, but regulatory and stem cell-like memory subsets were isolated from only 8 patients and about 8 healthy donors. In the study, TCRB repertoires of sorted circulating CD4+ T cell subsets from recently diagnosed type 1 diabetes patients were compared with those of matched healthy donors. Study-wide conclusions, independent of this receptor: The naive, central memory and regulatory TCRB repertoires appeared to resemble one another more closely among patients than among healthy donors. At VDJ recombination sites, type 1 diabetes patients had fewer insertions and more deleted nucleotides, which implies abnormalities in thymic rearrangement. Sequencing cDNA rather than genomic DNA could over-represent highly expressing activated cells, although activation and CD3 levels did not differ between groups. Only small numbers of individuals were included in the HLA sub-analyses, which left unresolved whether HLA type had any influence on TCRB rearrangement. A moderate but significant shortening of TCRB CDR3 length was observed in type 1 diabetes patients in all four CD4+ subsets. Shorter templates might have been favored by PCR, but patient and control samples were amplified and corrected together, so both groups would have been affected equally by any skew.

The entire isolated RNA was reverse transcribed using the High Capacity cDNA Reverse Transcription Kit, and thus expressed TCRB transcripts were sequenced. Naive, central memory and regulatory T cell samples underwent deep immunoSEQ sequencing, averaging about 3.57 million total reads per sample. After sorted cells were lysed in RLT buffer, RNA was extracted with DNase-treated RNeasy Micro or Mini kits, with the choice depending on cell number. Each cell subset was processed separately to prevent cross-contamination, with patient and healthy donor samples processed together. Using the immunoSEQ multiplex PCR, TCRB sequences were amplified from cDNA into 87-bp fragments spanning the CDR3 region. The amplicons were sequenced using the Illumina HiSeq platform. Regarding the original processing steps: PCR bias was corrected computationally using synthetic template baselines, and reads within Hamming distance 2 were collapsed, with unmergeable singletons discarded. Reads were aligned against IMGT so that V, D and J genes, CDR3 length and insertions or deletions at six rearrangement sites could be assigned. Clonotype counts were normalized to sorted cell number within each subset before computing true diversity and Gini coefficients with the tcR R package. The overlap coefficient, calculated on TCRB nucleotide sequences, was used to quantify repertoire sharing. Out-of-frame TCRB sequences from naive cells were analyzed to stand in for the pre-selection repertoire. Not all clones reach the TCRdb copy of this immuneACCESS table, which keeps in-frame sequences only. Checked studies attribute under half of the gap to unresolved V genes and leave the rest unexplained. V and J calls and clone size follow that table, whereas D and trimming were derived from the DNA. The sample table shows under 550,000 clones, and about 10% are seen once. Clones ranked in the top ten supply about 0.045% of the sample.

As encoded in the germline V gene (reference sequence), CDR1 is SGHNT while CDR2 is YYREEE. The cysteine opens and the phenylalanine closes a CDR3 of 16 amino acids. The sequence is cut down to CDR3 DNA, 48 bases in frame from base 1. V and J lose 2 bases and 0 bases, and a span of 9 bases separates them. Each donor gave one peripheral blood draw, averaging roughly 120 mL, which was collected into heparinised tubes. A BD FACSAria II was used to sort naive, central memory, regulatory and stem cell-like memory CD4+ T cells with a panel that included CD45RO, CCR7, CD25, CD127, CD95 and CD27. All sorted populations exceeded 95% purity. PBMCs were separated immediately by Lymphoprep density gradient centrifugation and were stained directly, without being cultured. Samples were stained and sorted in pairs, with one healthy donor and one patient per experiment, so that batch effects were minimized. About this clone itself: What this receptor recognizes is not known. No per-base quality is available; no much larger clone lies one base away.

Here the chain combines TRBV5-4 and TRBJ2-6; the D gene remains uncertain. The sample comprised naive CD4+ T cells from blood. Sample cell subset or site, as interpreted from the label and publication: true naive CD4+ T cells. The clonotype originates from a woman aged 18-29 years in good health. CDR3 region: CASSFWVSSGANVLTF. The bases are TGTGCCAGCAGCTTCTGGGTCAGCTCTGGGGCCAACGTCCTGACTTTC.